Below, 12 T cell receptor beta chains from the same sample are listed, as sequenced in a study of T cells in Graves' hyperthyroidism and ophthalmopathy (dated by TCRdb to the late 2010s). The receptor library was made with multiplex PCR. The listed sequencing device is Illumina HiSeq 2000. The TCR beta CDR3 regions were amplified from RNA transcripts. The first round of RT-PCR for the TCR CDR3 was performed with the HTBI primer set and the Qiagen OneStep RT-PCR kit. In TCRdb, the public reads were trimmed at Q25 with fastp and aligned with MiXCR, with productive beta chains retained. Identical CDR3 proteins give one entry, which carries the most common genes and DNA. Counted in this sample were 700,000 or so distinct CDR3 sequences; 15% to 20% of them appeared once. The biggest ten clones account for about 8.4% of the sample. What was sequenced was blood. The source of these receptors is a man aged 18 to 35 with Graves' hyperthyroidism.

The chain links TRBV24-1 to TRBJ2-7, with D perhaps TRBD2 (6 bases). V shed 8 bases and J shed 12 bases, with 19 bases lying between them. The CDR3 totals 12 residues. The germline CDR1 and CDR2 sequences are KGHDR and SFDVKD. CDR3 amino acids: CATIPRRDCRYF. The DNA of the CDR3 is TGTGCCACCATACCACGTCGGGACTGCAGGTACTTC.

This clonotype was seen repeatedly, ten times or more. The chain employs TRBV2 and TRBJ2-1, with D uncertain. The CDR3 has 14 residues. Trimming removed 6 bases from V and 6 bases from J, with 15 bases in between. Per germline, CDR1 SNHLY and CDR2 FYNNEI. The CDR3 here is CASSATQGPNEQFF. The CDR3 DNA reads TGTGCCAGCAGCGCGACCCAAGGCCCCAATGAGCAGTTCTTC.

The table lists this clonotype with a few counts. The V call is TRBV25-1, the J call TRBJ2-7; D perhaps matches TRBD1 (6 bases). Trimming took 7 bases from V and 5 from J, leaving 12 bases between them. CDR1 is MGHDK, CDR2 SYGVNS, per germline. CDR3 length: 12 amino acids. CDR3 protein: CASNTNRDEQYF. The CDR3 coding sequence is TGTGCCAGCAACACCAACAGGGACGAGCAGTACTTC.

At least ten counts were recorded for this clonotype. J is TRBJ2-1 and V is TRBV28; maybe TRBD1 (8 bases). Trimming pared 6 bases from V and 0 bases from J, leaving 18 bases between. The CDR3 sequence is 17 residues long. From germline, CDR1 is MDHEN and CDR2 SYDVKM. The CDR3 sequence: CASRLRQGTTSYNEQFF. The CDR3 DNA sequence: TGTGCCAGCAGGCTTCGACAGGGGACTACCTCCTACAATGAGCAGTTCTTC.

The rearrangement links TRBV28 to TRBJ1-5; perhaps TRBD1 as D (5 bases). CDR1 is MDHEN, CDR2 SYDVKM, per germline. CDR3 length: 14 residues. V was clipped by 3 bases and J by 6 bases, with 12 bases between them. This chain's CDR3 is CASSFRAGLQPQHF. The CDR3 nucleotides read TGTGCCAGCAGTTTTCGGGCAGGGCTTCAGCCCCAGCATTTT. The variable domain in full, completed from reference TRBV28 and TRBJ1-5, reads DVKVTQSSRYLVKRTGEKVFLECVQDMDHENMFWYRQDPGLGLRLIYFSYDVKMKEKGDIPEGYSVSREKKERFSLILESASTNQTSMYLCASSFRAGLQPQHFGDGTRLSIL.

The V and J genes are TRBV4-1 and TRBJ2-7, with no clear D. The germline CDR1 and CDR2 sequences are MGHRA and YSYEKL. With 2 bases removed from V and 1 base from J, the gap between germline ends came to 9 bases. CDR3 length equals 14 residues. CDR3 DNA sequence: TGCGCCAGCAGCCAATCCCACCTGTCCTACGAGCAGTACTTC. Protein: CASSQSHLSYEQYF.

In this sample, this clonotype turned up many times. This chain uses TRBV12-3 or TRBV12-4 with TRBJ2-3; 8 positions match TRBD1. The CDR3 has 14 residues. V shed 6 bases and J 1 base; nucleotides not matched to a gene: 3. As DNA, the CDR3 is TGTGCCAGCAGAAAGGACAGGGGCACAGATACGCAGTATTTT. Translated, it gives CASRKDRGTDTQYF.

This clonotype was recorded many times. The chain carries TRBV3-1 and TRBJ2-5; D may be TRBD1 (5 bases). Trimming removed 2 bases at V and 4 bases at J, with 11 bases between. The CDR3 loop spans 14 amino acids. Germline V CDR1 and CDR2: LGHDT, YNNKEL (reference sequence). The CDR3 nucleotides are TGTGCCAGCAGCCAATCGTACAGGACAGAGACCCAGTACTTC. It encodes CASSQSYRTETQYF.

This clonotype came up once. The V call is TRBV19, the J call TRBJ2-3, with D perhaps matching TRBD1 or TRBD2 (6 bases each). Germline V lookup: CDR1 LNHDA, CDR2 SQIVND (reference sequence). This CDR3 spans 17 amino acids. Trimming left V 4 bases short and J 0 bases short, with 17 bases between. CDR3 residues: CASSRGAGSPSTDTQYF. The CDR3 nucleotides read TGTGCCAGTAGTAGGGGGGCAGGGAGCCCCAGCACAGATACGCAGTATTTT. The full variable domain, completed using reference TRBV19 and TRBJ2-3, is DGGITQSPKYLFRKEGQNVTLSCEQNLNHDAMYWYRQDPGQGLRLIYYSQIVNDFQKGDIAEGYSVSREKKESFPLTVTSAQKNPTAFYLCASSRGAGSPSTDTQYFGPGTRLTVL.

The sample holds a few counts of this clonotype. The chain recombines TRBV14 with TRBJ2-5; 7 nucleotides line up with TRBD1. The V and J ends lost 5 bases and 4 bases, in that order; junction bases with no gene match: 7. The CDR3 has 14 amino acids. CDR1 is SGHDN, CDR2 FVKESK, per germline. CDR3 loop: CASSKTGTRETQYF. The CDR3 DNA reads TGTGCCAGCAGCAAGACAGGGACACGAGAGACCCAGTACTTC.

This clonotype was detected many times. This chain links TRBV28 with TRBJ2-5; D possibly matches TRBD1 or TRBD2 (5 bases each). The CDR3 consists of 15 residues. Germline CDR1 is MDHEN and CDR2 is SYDVKM. Trimming took off 7 bases at V and 0 bases at J, with 15 bases between the two ends. The CDR3 sequence is CASTRGPAYQETQYF. CDR3 nucleotide sequence: TGTGCCAGCACCCGGGGACCGGCGTACCAAGAGACCCAGTACTTC.

V usage is TRBV20-1 and J usage is TRBJ2-3; no definite D call. V lost 0 bases, J lost 2 bases, and 6 bases lay in between. The CDR3 runs 13 residues. Germline V CDR1 and CDR2: DFQATT, SNEGSKA (reference sequence). Here the CDR3 reads CSARDPATDTQYF. The CDR3 coding sequence is TGCAGTGCTAGAGACCCAGCCACAGATACGCAGTATTTT.